This is a list of T cell receptor beta chains from one sample in a study of OX40 agonist ivuxolimab in advanced cancers. Produced via immunoSEQ multiplex PCR; TCRdb's table is partial and in-frame only. The sample shows 20,000 to 25,000 clones, over 80% of them seen only once. Sequenced here: CD4+ or CD8+ T cells sorted from blood, sampled in a trial of the OX40 agonist ivuxolimab. The receptor source for this set is an adult with an advanced solid tumor such as melanoma, head and neck, liver or kidney cancer. CDR3s include the opening cysteine and the closing phenylalanine or tryptophan. D genes are given only for firm matches. A clone size is listed for some rows: how often the clone was seen (once, few, many), or a class if it is expanded.

V,size,length,J,D,DNA,CDR3
TRBV5-4,NA,15,TRBJ2-1,TRBD2,TGTGCCAGCAGCTTGAGCGGGAGGACGGGTAATGAGCAGTTCTTC,CASSLSGRTGNEQFF
TRBV12-5,NA,16,TRBJ2-1,TRBD2,TGTGCTAGTGGCCCCGCCCTCGCACTAGCGGGCGATGAGCAGTTCTTC,CASGPALALAGDEQFF
TRBV4-1,NA,17,TRBJ2-5,TRBD2,TGCGCCAGCAGGAAAGGGGTACTAGCGGGGGGCGAAGAGACCCAGTACTTC,CASRKGVLAGGEETQYF
TRBV5-6,NA,15,TRBJ1-1,TRBD1,TGTGCCAGCAGCACCGGGACAGGGGGCAACACTGAAGCTTTCTTT,CASSTGTGGNTEAFF
TRBV7-2,NA,14,TRBJ1-1,NA,TGTGCCAGCAGCTTAGACGGGCAGGGTTTCCAAGCCTTCTTT,CASSLDGQGFQAFF
TRBV7-8,NA,14,TRBJ1-1,NA,TGTGCCAGCAGTCCTTCGGCAGCGAACACTGAAGCTTTCTTT,CASSPSAANTEAFF
TRBV14,NA,13,TRBJ1-1,NA,TGTGCCAGCAGCCAGGAACGGGTCACTGAAGCTTTCTTT,CASSQERVTEAFF
TRBV7-9,NA,19,TRBJ2-5,TRBD1,TGTGCCAGCAGCCTGGGGCGGACAGGGGACCCTCTTCGGGTTGAGACCCAGTACTTC,CASSLGRTGDPLRVETQYF
TRBV6-5,NA,14,TRBJ2-7,NA,TGTGCCAGCAGTTACTCCCCAGGGCTCTACGAGCAGTACTTC,CASSYSPGLYEQYF
TRBV9,NA,13,TRBJ2-3,NA,TGTGCCAGCAGTGACCAGAGCCAAGATACGCAGTATTTT,CASSDQSQDTQYF
TRBV6-5,NA,13,TRBJ2-6,NA,TGTGCCAGCAGTTCCTCTGGGGCCAACGTCCTGACTTTC,CASSSSGANVLTF
TRBV7-2,NA,14,TRBJ2-7,TRBD2,TGTGCCAGCAGTTCACGACTAGCCTCCTACGAGCAGTACTTC,CASSSRLASYEQYF
TRBV7-6,NA,21,TRBJ2-3,TRBD1,TGTGCCAGCAGCTTAGCGCCAGGGGGCAGAAAAACCAAAGATAGCACAGATACGCAGTATTTT,CASSLAPGGRKTKDSTDTQYF
TRBV5-5,few,18,TRBJ2-7,TRBD1,TGTGCCAGCAACATTGGGGCGGGACAGGCCTTATCCTCCTACGAGCAGTACTTC,CASNIGAGQALSSYEQYF
TRBV2,NA,13,TRBJ1-4,NA,TGTGCCAGCCAAGGATCAACTAATGAAAAACTGTTTTTT,CASQGSTNEKLFF
TRBV5-1,NA,16,TRBJ1-4,TRBD1,TGCGCCAGCAAGTTGGGACAGGGACTATCTAATGAAAAACTGTTTTTT,CASKLGQGLSNEKLFF
TRBV27,NA,14,TRBJ2-7,TRBD1,TGTGCCAGCAGTTACCGGGACAGCTCCTACGAGCAGTACTTC,CASSYRDSSYEQYF
TRBV4-1,NA,21,TRBJ2-3,TRBD1,TGCGCCAGCAGCCAAGATCAAGGGACAGGGGTTGGCGGGGGGTACACAGATACGCAGTATTTT,CASSQDQGTGVGGGYTDTQYF
TRBV5-4,NA,17,TRBJ2-2,TRBD2,TGTGCCAGCAGTGATAGGAGCGGGAGGGCGAACACCGGGGAGCTGTTTTTT,CASSDRSGRANTGELFF